This entry features one T cell receptor (beta chain) sequence. Antigen: not known. The data were obtained in a study of identical twins. Study outcomes and limitations: Beta clonotypes that were abundant in cord blood contained fewer insertions, a pattern absent from memory repertoires.

Each CDR3 protein is one row after TCRdb ran MiXCR on the 5' RACE reads. Of more than 1.5 million distinct CDR3 sequences in the sample, about 32% are singletons; the top ten hold 0.25% to 0.3%. The sequence was collected from a newborn girl in good health. Sequences were obtained from cord blood.

The CDR3 DNA follows: TGTGCCAGCAGCCAAGGAGTGGCGGGAGATCGGGAGCAGTACTTC. Protein sequence: CASSQGVAGDREQYF. The chain recombines TRBV3-1 with TRBJ2-7; 7 bases map to TRBD2. The CDR3 contains 15 residues. After removal of 1 base from V and 7 bases from J, the junction contained 10 bases not matched to a gene. Germline V gene lookup returns CDR1 LGHDT and CDR2 YNNKEL (reference sequence).